The 5 T cell receptor beta chains below come from one sample, sequenced in a study of shared clonotypes between healthy human individuals. The protocol was immunoSEQ multiplex PCR, while the TCRdb copy is restricted to in-frame clones and leaves out a portion. The table includes roughly 2.6 million clones, about 92% detected once. Sequencing was performed on naive CD4+ T cells sorted from blood. Regarding subset: CD45RA+ positively selected. The origin of the receptors is a man aged 18 to 29 in good health.

The rearrangement joins TRBV10-3 to TRBJ1-2; no reliable D call. V shed 0 bases and J shed 3 bases, with 8 bases lying between them. Germline V gives CDR1 ENHRY, CDR2 SYGVKD. This CDR3 is built from 14 residues. The CDR3 DNA sequence: TGTGCCATCAGTGAGTCGTGGACCGACTATGGCTACACCTTC. Translation: CAISESWTDYGYTF.

The CDR3 DNA is TGCGCCAGCAGTCAATCGACAGGGAGGCGCTACACCTTC. Protein: CASSQSTGRRYTF. The gene calls are TRBV23-1 and TRBJ1-2; 7 bases agree with TRBD1. TRBV23-1 is an ORF; its function is uncertain. The J segment lost 9 bases and the V segment lost 0 bases, leaving 4 bases of the junction unmatched. This CDR3 region has 13 residues.

This chain uses TRBV5-1 with TRBJ2-3; 10 bases are shared with TRBD2. This CDR3 region has 16 residues. V gave up 4 bases and J gave up 1 base; unmatched junction bases: 6. The germline V gene has CDR1 SGHRS and CDR2 YFSETQ. The CDR3 loop reads CASSIQTSGGTDTQYF. DNA of the CDR3: TGCGCCAGCAGCATCCAAACTAGCGGGGGCACAGATACGCAGTATTTT.

This chain connects TRBV4-3 to TRBJ2-2; D perhaps matches TRBD1 (5 bases). V shed 8 bases and J shed 2 bases, with 12 bases lying between them. Germline lookup yields CDR1 LGHNA and CDR2 YSLEER. The CDR3 contains 14 residues. CDR3 amino acids: CASRRQRNTGELFF. The CDR3 DNA reads TGCGCCAGCCGACGACAGCGTAACACCGGGGAGCTGTTTTTT.

This rearrangement joins TRBV10-1 to TRBJ2-1; D is possibly TRBD1 or TRBD2 (5 bases each). Germline V gene sequence: CDR1 WNHNN, CDR2 SYGVQD (reference sequence). CDR3 length equals 16 residues. V lost 7 bases and J 1 base, leaving 17 bases between the germline ends. DNA of the CDR3: TGCGCCAGCACCGAGGGGCCGAACCCGTCCTACAATGAGCAGTTCTTC. Translation: CASTEGPNPSYNEQFF.